The 11 T cell receptor beta chains reported below all come from one sample, sequenced in a study of blood T cell repertoires in COVID-19. The table came from immunoSEQ multiplex PCR; TCRdb's copy has only in-frame clones and leaves some out. This sample has around 400,000 clones, with approximately 89% found just once. Sequences were obtained from peripheral blood. The source of these receptors is a woman aged 60-75 years with COVID-19, enrolled during active disease.

The rearrangement uses TRBV4-1 and TRBJ1-1; D ambiguous. Between the trimmed V and J ends, which lost 3 bases and 2 bases, there was a span of 19 bases. The CDR3 runs to 17 residues. Germline CDR1 and CDR2: MGHRA and YSYEKL. The DNA of the CDR3 is TGCGCCAGCAGCCAGCCAAGAGACGGGTTACAAAACACTGAAGCTTTCTTT. This translates into CASSQPRDGLQNTEAFF.

This clone was observed once. This rearrangement joins TRBV5-4 to TRBJ2-1; 7 bases align to TRBD1. Trimming at V came to 4 bases and at J to 1 base, leaving 5 bases not matched to a gene. Per the germline V gene, CDR1 is SGHNT and CDR2 is YYREEE (reference sequence). The CDR3 contains 15 residues. The CDR3 DNA sequence: TGTGCCAGCAGCCCTGGACAGGTATCCTACAATGAGCAGTTCTTC. Its translation is CASSPGQVSYNEQFF.

V and J are TRBV5-1 and TRBJ2-2; TRBD1 matches at 8 bases. The CDR3 contains 16 residues. Trimming at V came to 4 bases and at J to 3 bases, leaving 8 bases not matched to a gene. CDR1 SGHRS and CDR2 YFSETQ come from the germline V gene. The CDR3 DNA is TGCGCCAGCAGCCCGGTCCAGGGGGCGGACACCGGGGAGCTGTTTTTT. Translation: CASSPVQGADTGELFF. Based on the CDR3 plus reference TRBV5-1 and TRBJ2-2, the full variable domain is KAGVTQTPRYLIKTRGQQVTLSCSPISGHRSVSWYQQTPGQGLQFLFEYFSETQRNKGNFPGRFSGRQFSNSRSEMNVSTLELGDSALYLCASSPVQGADTGELFFGEGSRLTVL.

The V and J genes are TRBV5-5 and TRBJ2-7, with 8 bases aligning to TRBD1. Germline V CDR1 and CDR2: SGHKS, YYEKEE (reference sequence). This CDR3 spans 17 amino acids. After removal of 3 bases from V and 9 bases from J, the junction contained 20 bases not matched to a gene. The DNA of the CDR3 is TGTGCCAGCAGCTGGGGTTACCTACAGGGGGACTCCTATGGGCAGTACTTC. This encodes CASSWGYLQGDSYGQYF.

The chain combines TRBV7-9 with TRBJ1-2, with 9 bases lining up with TRBD1. V dropped 5 bases and J dropped 5; count of bases not matched to a gene: 3. CDR3 length equals 13 residues. Germline V lookup: CDR1 SEHNR, CDR2 FQNEAQ (reference sequence). DNA for the CDR3: TGTGCCAGCAGCACGACAGGGGGTTATGGCTACACCTTC. It is translated as CASSTTGGYGYTF.

About this clone: One end of the junction fails to match germline, which may point to a read error. V and J are TRBV7-9 and TRBJ2-2, with D possibly matching TRBD2 (6 bases). The CDR3 has 16 amino acids. Germline V gives CDR1 SEHNR, CDR2 FQNEAQ (reference sequence). CDR3 in DNA: TGTGCCAGCAGCTTGCCGGGACTCAGGAACGCCGGGGAGCTGTTTTTT. Translation gives CASSLPGLRNAGELFF.

The rearrangement links TRBV3-1 (or the pseudogene TRBV3-2) to TRBJ2-6; unclear D gene. Deletions cut 1 base from V and 9 bases from J, with 13 bases between. The CDR3 extends over 15 amino acids. CDR1 and CDR2 (germline): LGHDT, YNNKEL (reference sequence). The CDR3 nucleotides are TGTGCCAGCAGCCAAGGCCTAGATGAGAGCAACGTCCTGACTTTC. It specifies CASSQGLDESNVLTF.

This chain links TRBV5-1 with TRBJ1-5, with D possibly being TRBD1 (6 bases). Germline lookup yields CDR1 SGHRS and CDR2 YFSETQ. V lost 0 bases, J lost 7 bases, and 14 bases lay in between. This CDR3 contains 15 residues. The CDR3 coding sequence is TGCGCCAGCAGCTTGGTAGGGGGGGCTGGGCAGCCCCAGCATTTT. Its protein is CASSLVGGAGQPQHF.

V and J are TRBV3-1 (or the pseudogene TRBV3-2) and TRBJ2-5; TRBD1 agrees at 9 bases. CDR3 length: 16 amino acids. The germline CDR1 and CDR2 sequences are LGHDT and YNNKEL (reference sequence). After removal of 2 bases from V and 2 bases from J, the junction contained 6 bases not matched to a gene. CDR3 coding DNA: TGTGCCAGCAGCCAATGGTGGGACAGGGTTCAAGAGACCCAGTACTTC. Translated: CASSQWWDRVQETQYF.

J is TRBJ2-5 and V is TRBV27, with 14 bases matching TRBD2. CDR1 and CDR2 (germline): MNHEY, SMNVEV (reference sequence). With 8 bases clipped from V and 5 bases from J, the junction kept 4 bases outside the gene matches. The CDR3 runs to 14 residues. The CDR3 DNA is TGTGCCAGCTCTGGACTAGCGGGGGGTGAGACCCAGTACTTC. As protein: CASSGLAGGETQYF.

This chain connects TRBV5-6 to TRBJ1-1, with unresolved D. The CDR3 has 16 residues. The germline V and J ends were trimmed by 1 base and 3 bases, with 16 bases remaining between them. Germline loops: CDR1 SGHDT, CDR2 YYEEEE. CDR3 sequence (DNA): TGTGCCAGCAGCTTGTCAGGCAATTATGGGTACACTGAAGCTTTCTTT. This sequence encodes CASSLSGNYGYTEAFF.